Following are 30 T cell receptor beta chains from one sample sequenced in a study of spatial heterogeneity in lung cancer. TCRdb reprocessed the 5' RACE reads via MiXCR and lists one record per CDR3 protein. The sample includes around 47,000 distinct CDR3 sequences, 6.5% to 7.5% of them seen just once. The time point was: blood at routine non-recurrence follow-up after resection. The input material, whole RNA from tumor, nontumor lung or frozen PBMC, was sequenced unsorted. This specimen consisted of PBMCs, obtained at follow-up. The origin of the receptors is a female donor with early-stage non-small cell lung cancer.

This clonotype has just a few counts. V is TRBV10-3 and J is TRBJ2-3, with D perhaps being TRBD1 or TRBD2 (5 bases each). V was pared by 7 bases and J by 0 bases, with 20 bases between. This CDR3 comprises 17 residues. From germline, CDR1 is ENHRY and CDR2 SYGVKD. In DNA, the CDR3 is TGTGCCATCACCTCCCCCCGGGGCCGATCTAGCACAGATACGCAGTATTTT. Translated: CAITSPRGRSSTDTQYF.

At least ten counts were recorded for this clonotype. The chain uses TRBV7-2 and TRBJ2-1; 7 bases map to TRBD1. The CDR3 consists of 13 residues. With 5 bases clipped from V and 12 bases from J, the junction kept 10 bases outside the gene matches. CDR1 SGHTA and CDR2 FQGNSA come from the germline V gene. DNA of the CDR3: TGTGCCAGCAGCCCCTATTTGACAGGGTGGCAGTTCTTC. It codes for CASSPYLTGWQFF.

Many counts were recorded for this clonotype. J is TRBJ2-2 and V is TRBV7-8, with 9 bases that match TRBD1. Germline values: CDR1 SGHVS, CDR2 FQNEAQ. Losses at the gene ends were 5 bases for V and 1 base for J; bases not matched to a gene: 5. The CDR3 runs 16 residues. CDR3 in amino acids: CASSILGQGNTGELFF. DNA for the CDR3: TGTGCCAGCAGCATACTGGGACAGGGGAACACCGGGGAGCTGTTTTTT.

A few counts support this clonotype. The CDR3 loop reads CASSLAQGLRQPQHF. In DNA form, the CDR3 reads TGTGCCAGCAGCTTAGCCCAGGGTTTACGGCAGCCCCAGCATTTT. This sequence joins TRBV11-2 and TRBJ1-5; a possible D gene is TRBD1 (5 bases). CDR1 is SGHAT and CDR2 is FQNNGV in the germline V gene. V lost 1 base, J lost 7 bases, and 14 bases lay in between. The CDR3 contains 15 residues.

The CDR3 loop reads CASSILPGPGAREQFF. The CDR3 DNA follows: TGCGCCAGCAGCATCCTCCCCGGACCAGGGGCCCGTGAGCAGTTCTTC. This sequence joins TRBV5-1 and TRBJ2-1, with D possibly matching TRBD1 (6 bases). This CDR3 has 16 residues. Germline assignment: CDR1 SGHRS and CDR2 YFSETQ. Between the trimmed V and J ends, which lost 4 bases and 9 bases, there was a span of 23 bases.

This clonotype has only a few counts. V usage is TRBV12-3 or TRBV12-4 and J usage is TRBJ1-4; TRBD1 matches at 7 bases. This CDR3 is built from 17 residues. Germline trimming cut 3 bases from V and 0 bases from J; bases unmatched to any gene: 7. The CDR3 protein is CASSFTGALSTNEKLFF. Written as DNA, the CDR3 is TGTGCCAGCAGTTTCACAGGGGCCCTTTCAACTAATGAAAAACTGTTTTTT.

This clonotype came up many times. The rearrangement joins TRBV7-2 to TRBJ2-3; the D is unclear. The V and J ends lost 4 bases and 2 bases respectively, with 16 bases between them. The germline gives CDR1 SGHTA, CDR2 FQGNSA. CDR3 size: 16 residues. The DNA for the CDR3 is TGTGCCAGCAGCTCCGGGTTCTCGCCTGTCACAGATACGCAGTATTTT. The encoded protein is CASSSGFSPVTDTQYF.

The V gene is TRBV7-3, the J gene TRBJ2-2; TRBD2 might be the D (6 bases). This CDR3 is 13 amino acids long. V lost 10 bases and J 1 base, leaving 10 bases between the germline ends. Germline V gene lookup returns CDR1 SGHTA and CDR2 FQGTGA. Here the CDR3 DNA reads TGTGCCACTGCGCGGGGGAACACCGGGGAGCTGTTTTTT. Translated: CATARGNTGELFF.

This clonotype has a count of ten or more. The chain recombines TRBV27 with TRBJ1-1; D is uncertain. This CDR3 has 15 amino acids. V was cut by 3 bases and J by 1 base, with 12 bases left in between. Germline loops: CDR1 MNHEY, CDR2 SMNVEV (reference sequence). The CDR3, as DNA: TGTGCCAGCAGTTTCCGGGAGATAACGAACACTGAAGCTTTCTTT. Encoded protein: CASSFREITNTEAFF.

Many counts were recorded for this clonotype. This chain joins TRBV5-1 and TRBJ2-7; 10 nucleotides match TRBD1. Unmatched junction bases numbered 5, after V lost 0 bases and J lost 2 bases. The CDR3 loop spans 16 amino acids. Germline V lookup: CDR1 SGHRS, CDR2 YFSETQ. The DNA for the CDR3 is TGCGCCAGCAGCTTGGCGGGTGGGACAGGGGCCTACGAGCAGTACTTC. It translates to CASSLAGGTGAYEQYF.

This clonotype was counted ten times or more. The J gene is TRBJ2-1, the V gene TRBV15; 7 bases agree with TRBD2. CDR1 is LNHNV and CDR2 is YYDKDF in the germline V gene (reference sequence). There are 15 residues in the CDR3. Trimming took 4 bases from V and 1 from J; bases not matched to a gene: 4. The CDR3 reads CATSTRLASYNEQFF. The CDR3 bases are TGTGCCACCAGCACCAGACTAGCTTCCTACAATGAGCAGTTCTTC.

The table lists this clonotype with a few counts. This chain joins TRBV5-1 and TRBJ2-5, with D perhaps being TRBD1 or TRBD2 (5 bases each). In germline, CDR1 is SGHRS, CDR2 YFSETQ. With 5 bases removed from V and 3 bases from J, the gap between germline ends came to 11 bases. The CDR3 has 13 amino acids. The CDR3 region has the DNA TGCGCCAGCAGATACCAGGGAGAAGAGACCCAGTACTTC. Translating it yields CASRYQGEETQYF.

This clonotype appeared a few times. The chain carries TRBV7-2 and TRBJ1-2, with 8 bases identical to TRBD1. Germline V gene lookup returns CDR1 SGHTA and CDR2 FQGNSA. V trimming: 1 base; J trimming: 4 bases; junction bases outside the gene matches: 5. The CDR3 is 15 residues long. Here the CDR3 reads CASSLVQGASYGYTF. CDR3 DNA: TGTGCCAGCAGCTTAGTTCAGGGGGCGAGCTATGGCTACACCTTC. The variable domain in full, completed from reference TRBV7-2 and TRBJ1-2, reads GAGVSQSPSNKVTEKGKDVELRCDPISGHTALYWYRQSLGQGLEFLIYFQGNSAPDKSGLPSDRFSAERTGGSVSTLTIQRTQQEDSAVYLCASSLVQGASYGYTFGSGTRLTVV.

This clonotype was picked up many times. The chain couples TRBV18 to TRBJ1-2; 7 nucleotides agree with TRBD1. CDR3 length: 15 residues. The V gene end was trimmed by 3 bases and the J gene end by 4 bases; junction bases not matched to a gene: 8. CDR1 is KGHSH and CDR2 is LQKENI in the germline V gene. This chain's CDR3 is CASSPLQGSRYGYTF. Written as DNA, the CDR3 is TGTGCCAGCTCACCGTTACAGGGGAGTCGCTATGGCTACACCTTC.

This clonotype was seen at least ten times. The rearrangement uses TRBV28 and TRBJ2-3; either TRBD1 or TRBD2 may supply D (6 bases each). This CDR3 has 19 amino acids. V was trimmed by 6 bases and J by 2 bases, leaving 27 bases between them. CDR1 is MDHEN and CDR2 is SYDVKM in the germline V gene. The CDR3 reads CASRRLSLGGTRDTDTQYF. The CDR3 nucleotides are TGTGCCAGCAGAAGACTATCCTTAGGGGGGACGCGGGACACAGATACGCAGTATTTT.

This clonotype was detected only once. A read error is possible here, since a much larger clone lies one base away. The chain joins TRBV6-6 to TRBJ1-1, with no clear D. Deletions cut 8 bases from V and 0 bases from J, with 10 bases between. From germline, CDR1 is MNHNY and CDR2 SVGAGI (reference sequence). The CDR3 contains 13 residues. The CDR3 nucleotides are TGTGCCAGCGGGGATAGGATGAACACTGAAGCTTTCTTT. It translates to CASGDRMNTEAFF.

Here the CDR3 reads CASSQALLNTIYF. CDR3 DNA sequence: TGTGCCAGCAGCCAAGCGCTGTTAAACACCATATATTTT. This chain joins TRBV3-1 and TRBJ1-3; D is unclear. V lost 1 base to trimming and J lost 6 bases, with 7 bases between them. The length of the CDR3 is 13 residues. CDR1 LGHDT and CDR2 YNNKEL come from the germline V gene (reference sequence).

This clonotype turned up a few times. CDR3 residues: CASSSVPDPSNTGELFF. CDR3 DNA sequence: TGCGCCAGCAGCTCGGTTCCCGACCCATCCAATACCGGGGAGCTGTTTTTT. This chain connects TRBV5-1 to TRBJ2-2; the D is unclear. The length of the CDR3 is 17 residues. Trimming pared 3 bases from V and 5 bases from J, leaving 20 bases between. CDR1 is SGHRS and CDR2 is YFSETQ in the germline V gene.

This clonotype was counted many times. The chain links TRBV5-1 to TRBJ2-1; TRBD2 agrees at 11 bases. Trimming at V came to 1 base and at J to 10 bases, leaving 7 bases not matched to a gene. Per germline, CDR1 SGHRS and CDR2 YFSETQ. This CDR3 has 15 residues. CDR3 coding DNA: TGCGCCAGCAGCTTGTGGCTAGCGGGGGGTCTCGAGCAGTTCTTC. It specifies CASSLWLAGGLEQFF.

This clonotype was picked up many times. The chain is built from TRBV20-1 and TRBJ1-3, with a tentative D call TRBD1 (5 bases). Germline loops: CDR1 DFQATT, CDR2 SNEGSKA (reference sequence). The CDR3 is made up of 14 amino acids. Trimming cost V 3 bases and J 0 bases, with 9 bases left between them. The CDR3 nucleotides are TGCAGTGCTAGTAGCGACAGCTCTGGAAACACCATATATTTT. It encodes CSASSDSSGNTIYF.

This clonotype showed up many times. This chain links TRBV15 with TRBJ1-1, with D possibly matching TRBD1 (5 bases). CDR1 and CDR2 (germline): LNHNV, YYDKDF (reference sequence). V lost 6 bases and J lost 4, with 12 bases in between. The CDR3 contains 13 residues. CDR3 in amino acids: CATSPFGGTEAFF. The CDR3 DNA sequence: TGTGCCACCAGTCCGTTTGGGGGCACTGAAGCTTTCTTT. The entire variable domain, with the rest obtained from reference TRBV15 and TRBJ1-1, is as follows: DAMVIQNPRYQVTQFGKPVTLSCSQTLNHNVMYWYQQKSSQAPKLLFHYYDKDFNNEADTPDNFQSRRPNTSFCFLDIRSPGLGDTAMYLCATSPFGGTEAFFGQGTRLTVV.

This clonotype was seen only a few times. CDR3 bases: TGTGCCAGCAGGCCAGATGAAAAACTGTTTTTT. Translation gives CASRPDEKLFF. J is TRBJ1-4 and V is TRBV7-9; D not resolved. Germline V gene lookup returns CDR1 SEHNR and CDR2 FQNEAQ (reference sequence). Deletions cut 6 bases from V and 6 bases from J, with 5 bases between. CDR3 length equals 11 residues. The complete variable domain, with remaining parts taken from reference TRBV7-9 and TRBJ1-4, reads DTGVSQNPRHKITKRGQNVTFRCDPISEHNRLYWYRQTLGQGPEFLTYFQNEAQLEKSRLLSDRFSAERPKGSFSTLEIQRTEQGDSAMYLCASRPDEKLFFGSGTQLSVL.

This clonotype was detected many times. This chain joins TRBV7-6 and TRBJ2-5; D possibly uses TRBD1 or TRBD2 (5 bases each). Per the germline V gene, CDR1 is SGHVS and CDR2 is FNYEAQ. The CDR3 loop spans 14 amino acids. The germline V and J ends were trimmed by 5 bases and 2 bases, with 12 bases remaining between them. In DNA, the CDR3 is TGTGCCAGCAGCCCCTGGGGCGGGCAAGAGACCCAGTACTTC. It is translated as CASSPWGGQETQYF. The variable domain in full, completed from reference TRBV7-6 and TRBJ2-5, reads GAGVSQSPRYKVTKRGQDVALRCDPISGHVSLYWYRQALGQGPEFLTYFNYEAQQDKSGLPNDRFSAERPEGSISTLTIQRTEQRDSAMYRCASSPWGGQETQYFGPGTRLLVL.

The gene calls are TRBV5-4 and TRBJ2-7; possibly TRBD1 for D (6 bases). Trimming shortened V by 4 bases and J by 5 bases, and 13 bases separated the two germline ends. The CDR3 sequence is 13 residues long. Germline values: CDR1 SGHNT, CDR2 YYREEE (reference sequence). The CDR3 DNA is TGTGCCAGCAGCCGGGACAACGGGAACGAGCAGTACTTC. Residues: CASSRDNGNEQYF.

The rearrangement uses TRBV24-1 and TRBJ2-2, with D possibly being TRBD1 (5 bases). The CDR3 loop spans 17 amino acids. Germline values: CDR1 KGHDR, CDR2 SFDVKD. Between the trimmed V and J ends, which lost 5 bases and 9 bases, there was a span of 24 bases. The CDR3 nucleotides read TGTGCCACCAGTGCCCGGACCTTACGCCGCAACAGGCGGGAGCTGTTTTTT. This gives the protein CATSARTLRRNRRELFF.

This chain connects TRBV5-5 to TRBJ1-2, with 8 bases that match TRBD1. Germline trimming cut 4 bases from V and 4 bases from J; bases unmatched to any gene: 6. Per the germline V gene, CDR1 is SGHKS and CDR2 is YYEKEE (reference sequence). The CDR3 has 14 residues. CDR3 sequence reads: CASSVDRDTYGYTF. DNA for the CDR3: TGTGCCAGCAGCGTGGACAGGGACACCTATGGCTACACCTTC.

This clonotype was seen a few times. The CDR3 spells CASSPTSGGKETQYF. The CDR3 DNA sequence: TGTGCCAGCAGCCCAACTAGCGGGGGGAAAGAGACCCAGTACTTC. The chain recombines TRBV7-9 with TRBJ2-5; 12 bases match TRBD2. Germline-derived CDR1 and CDR2 are SEHNR and FQNEAQ (reference sequence). The CDR3 has 15 amino acids. With V trimmed by 5 bases and J by 3 bases, 4 bases remained unmatched.

This clonotype was counted many times. The rearrangement links TRBV20-1 to TRBJ1-2; 8 bases line up with TRBD1. In germline, CDR1 is DFQATT, CDR2 SNEGSKA (reference sequence). The CDR3 extends over 15 amino acids. V gave up 5 bases and J gave up 0 bases; unmatched junction bases: 8. The CDR3 nucleotides read TGCAGTGCTTTTACAGGGGGGGCTACTAACTATGGCTACACCTTC. Protein product: CSAFTGGATNYGYTF.

The gene calls are TRBV12-3 or TRBV12-4 and TRBJ2-2; 9 bases agree with TRBD2. The CDR3 loop spans 15 amino acids. With 8 bases clipped from V and 5 bases from J, the junction kept 9 bases outside the gene matches. The CDR3 sequence: CASGLAGAKTGELFF. The CDR3 DNA reads as TGTGCCAGCGGGTTAGCGGGGGCCAAGACCGGGGAGCTGTTTTTT.

V usage is TRBV5-1 and J usage is TRBJ2-5; D is ambiguous. Trimming shortened V by 1 base and J by 5 bases, and 12 bases separated the two germline ends. Germline V gives CDR1 SGHRS, CDR2 YFSETQ. The CDR3 has 14 residues. CDR3 amino acids: CASSLYPGPETQYF. DNA for the CDR3: TGCGCCAGCAGCTTGTACCCCGGCCCGGAGACCCAGTACTTC. The entire variable domain, with the rest obtained from reference TRBV5-1 and TRBJ2-5, is as follows: KAGVTQTPRYLIKTRGQQVTLSCSPISGHRSVSWYQQTPGQGLQFLFEYFSETQRNKGNFPGRFSGRQFSNSRSEMNVSTLELGDSALYLCASSLYPGPETQYFGPGTRLLVL.